These 7 T cell receptor beta chains were all obtained from the same sample, sequenced in a study of cytotoxic CD8 clonotypes in ibrutinib-treated CLL. The table came from immunoSEQ multiplex PCR; TCRdb's copy has only in-frame clones and leaves some out. The data hold fewer than 400,000 clones, with over 55% observed a single time. The material sequenced was PBMCs, taken after 36 months of ibrutinib treatment. These receptors were obtained from a human donor with chronic lymphocytic leukemia.

This clone was counted between two and nine times. CDR3 sequence: CSGYFGYEQFF. DNA for the CDR3: TGCAGCGGATACTTCGGCTATGAGCAGTTCTTC. The J gene is TRBJ2-1, the V gene TRBV29-1; D not certain. Trimming removed 7 bases at V and 8 bases at J, with 12 bases between. Germline lookup yields CDR1 SQVTM and CDR2 ANQGSEA. The CDR3 is 11 amino acids.

The chain has TRBV5-4 and TRBJ2-7; weak D call: TRBD1 (6 bases). In germline, CDR1 is SGHNT, CDR2 YYREEE (reference sequence). CDR3 length: 13 residues. Trimming removed 3 bases from V and 4 bases from J, with 11 bases in between. The CDR3 protein is CASSYAGAYEQYF. The CDR3 DNA follows: TGTGCCAGCAGCTATGCAGGGGCGTACGAGCAGTACTTC. Drawing the rest from reference TRBV5-4 and TRBJ2-7, the complete variable domain is ETGVTQSPTHLIKTRGQQVTLRCSSQSGHNTVSWYQQALGQGPQFIFQYYREEENGRGNFPPRFSGLQFPNYSSELNVNALELDDSALYLCASSYAGAYEQYFGPGTRLTVT.

This clone occurred a few times. The CDR3 region is CASSEQGGPYNEQFF. The CDR3 nucleotides are TGCGCCAGCAGTGAGCAGGGGGGCCCCTACAATGAGCAGTTCTTC. The chain is built from TRBV10-1 and TRBJ2-1; D might be TRBD1 (7 bases). The CDR3 has 15 residues. Trimming cost V 2 bases and J 2 bases, with 10 bases left between them. Germline assignment: CDR1 WNHNN and CDR2 SYGVQD (reference sequence).

There are a few counts of this clone. The rearrangement uses TRBV7-2 and TRBJ1-2, with D perhaps matching TRBD1 (5 bases). With 0 bases removed from V and 8 bases from J, the gap between germline ends came to 10 bases. The CDR3 is 13 residues long. CDR1 is SGHTA, CDR2 FQGNSA, per germline. CDR3 sequence: CASSLARDVGYTF. CDR3 DNA: TGTGCCAGCAGCTTAGCTAGGGACGTAGGCTACACCTTC.

This sequence joins TRBV27 and TRBJ1-2; possible D gene TRBD1, 5 bases. Trimming removed 5 bases from V and 4 bases from J, with 11 bases in between. The germline CDR1 and CDR2 sequences are MNHEY and SMNVEV (reference sequence). The CDR3 covers 13 residues. This CDR3 reads CASSPDRSYGYTF. The CDR3 region has the DNA TGTGCCAGCAGTCCCGACAGATCCTATGGCTACACCTTC.

The chain carries TRBV19 and TRBJ1-2; D gene ambiguous. Germline V CDR1 and CDR2: LNHDA, SQIVND (reference sequence). There are 13 residues in the CDR3. V lost 4 bases, J lost 5 bases, and 11 bases lay in between. CDR3 region: CASSTRTDYGYTF. CDR3 in DNA: TGTGCCAGTAGTACCCGGACTGATTATGGCTACACCTTC. Full variable domain (remainder filled in from reference TRBV19 and TRBJ1-2): DGGITQSPKYLFRKEGQNVTLSCEQNLNHDAMYWYRQDPGQGLRLIYYSQIVNDFQKGDIAEGYSVSREKKESFPLTVTSAQKNPTAFYLCASSTRTDYGYTFGSGTRLTVV.

The rearrangement links TRBV2 to TRBJ1-4; tentative D call: TRBD1 (6 bases). The V end lost 6 bases, the J end lost 4 bases, and 12 bases lay between the germline ends. CDR1 is SNHLY and CDR2 is FYNNEI in the germline V gene. CDR3 length: 14 residues. Here the CDR3 DNA reads TGTGCCAGCAGAAACAGGGTCATTAATGAAAAACTGTTTTTT. Translation: CASRNRVINEKLFF. Complete variable domain (other parts from reference TRBV2 and TRBJ1-4): EPEVTQTPSHQVTQMGQEVILRCVPISNHLYFYWYRQILGQKVEFLVSFYNNEISEKSEIFDDQFSVERPDGSNFTLKIRSTKLEDSAMYFCASRNRVINEKLFFGSGTQLSVL.